Listed below are T cell receptor beta chains from one sample, sequenced in a study of T cell changes during pregnancy in multiple sclerosis. Repertoires were generated with immunoSEQ multiplex PCR, while TCRdb's copy carries only in-frame clones and drops some. Among tens of thousands of clones listed, 91% were seen once. The sequencing here drew on peripheral blood, taken after pregnancy. The receptors here all came from a female donor in good health, enrolled as a control in a pregnancy study. CDR3s include the opening cysteine and the closing phenylalanine or tryptophan. D genes are given only for firm matches. The size entry is marked missing in some rows and otherwise reads once, few, many or a size class.

clone_size	d_call	v_call	j_call	cdr3_nt	cdr3_aa
-	-	TRBV27	TRBJ1-5	TGTGCCAGCAGTTCTCGAGGGAGCAATCAGCCCCAGCATTTT	CASSSRGSNQPQHF
-	TRBD2	TRBV19	TRBJ2-7	TGTGCCACCTCGGGACTAGCGGGAGGAGGGCAGTACTTC	CATSGLAGGGQYF
-	-	TRBV30	TRBJ2-1	TGTGCCAGGTCCGGGATACAGAGGAATGAGCAGTTCTTC	CARSGIQRNEQFF
-	-	TRBV6-4	TRBJ2-3	TGTGCCAGCAGTCCCGGGGGGCGTCACACAGATACGCAGTATTTT	CASSPGGRHTDTQYF
once	-	TRBV6-1	TRBJ2-5	TGTGCCAGCAGCCCCGTGGGGCTGCAAGAGACCCAGTACTTC	CASSPVGLQETQYF
-	TRBD1	TRBV6-5	TRBJ2-7	TGTGCCAGCAGTTACAAGACAGGGCCGACCTACGAGCAGTACTTC	CASSYKTGPTYEQYF
-	-	TRBV7-6	TRBJ2-7	TGTGCCAGCAGCTTGGGCGGGGTTAGCTCCTACGAGCAGTACTTC	CASSLGGVSSYEQYF
-	TRBD2	TRBV9	TRBJ2-7	TGTGCCAGCAGCTCAAAGAGGGAGGGGCCGTACGAGCAGTACTTC	CASSSKREGPYEQYF
-	TRBD1	TRBV2	TRBJ2-7	TGTGCCAGGAGGACAGGGGGCGCGGGGGAGCAGTACTTC	CARRTGGAGEQYF
-	TRBD2	TRBV29-1	TRBJ2-3	TGCAGCGCCCCGGGGGGGGCTAGCACAGATACGCAGTATTTT	CSAPGGASTDTQYF
-	-	TRBV19	TRBJ1-5	TGTGCCAGTAGTATGCAGCCCGACAGGTATCAGCCCCAGCATTTT	CASSMQPDRYQPQHF
-	-	TRBV12-5	TRBJ1-1	TGTGCTAGTGGTTTGGTAGAGGAAAGCGCGGCTTTCTTT	CASGLVEESAAFF
-	-	TRBV10-3	TRBJ1-1	TGTGCCATCAGTGAGTACTTGACTGGGGCTTTCTTT	CAISEYLTGAFF
-	TRBD1	TRBV7-8	TRBJ1-6	TGTGCCAGCAGCTTAGGGGGACAGGGTAAATCACCCCTCCACTTT	CASSLGGQGKSPLHF
-	TRBD1	TRBV11-3	TRBJ2-2	TGTGCCAGCAGCTTAACAGGGGCCGGGGAGCTGTTTTTT	CASSLTGAGELFF
-	-	TRBV30	TRBJ1-2	TGTGCCTGGAGCTTCGGCGGGACGGGCTACACCTTC	CAWSFGGTGYTF
-	-	TRBV27	TRBJ2-5	TGTGCCAGCAGTTTGCGGGGGCGGATAGGGCAAGAGACCCAGTACTTC	CASSLRGRIGQETQYF
-	TRBD1	TRBV7-2	TRBJ2-5	TGTGCCAGCAGCTTCAGTGTAGGGACAGGAGAGACCCAGTACTTC	CASSFSVGTGETQYF
-	-	TRBV28	TRBJ1-2	TGTGCCAGCAGTCTCCTAACAGGGAATGGCTACACCTTC	CASSLLTGNGYTF
-	-	TRBV6-5	TRBJ2-3	TGTGCCAGCAGTTACTCCGGGAGTAGTGCCCCAGATACGCAGTATTTT	CASSYSGSSAPDTQYF
-	TRBD1	TRBV5-1	TRBJ2-7	TGCGCCAGCAGCTTGGCGACCAGGGGGCAAGCCTACGAGCAGTACTTC	CASSLATRGQAYEQYF
-	TRBD1	TRBV6-6	TRBJ2-7	TGTGCCAGCAGCCCCGGGACAGGGGGGATAGCCTACGAGCAGTACTTC	CASSPGTGGIAYEQYF
-	-	TRBV18	TRBJ2-7	TGTGCCAGCTCACCACTCATAAACCGGGACAACTCCTACGAGCAGTACTTC	CASSPLINRDNSYEQYF
-	TRBD1	TRBV25-1	TRBJ1-4	TGTGCCAGCAGCCCCTATATCCCACAGGGGGCGGAAAAACTGTTTTTT	CASSPYIPQGAEKLFF
-	-	TRBV5-1	TRBJ1-1	TGCGCCAGCAGTGGGGCGGGGCGGTCCAACACTGAAGCTTTCTTT	CASSGAGRSNTEAFF